The source of this T cell receptor beta chain is a study of CD8 T cells in ankylosing spondylitis. For TCR beta, libraries came from quantitative 5'-RACE with molecular barcodes. TCRdb re-called the 5' RACE reads with MiXCR, one entry per CDR3 protein. Of 200,000 to 300,000 distinct CDR3 sequences listed, around 10% are singletons. This clonotype was counted between two and nine times. Its matching antigen is unknown. One base away lies a much larger clone, so this may be a sequencing read error. Since the CDR3 does not end with the conserved phenylalanine or tryptophan, this likely comes from a read error. Germline CDR1 SGHRS, CDR2 YFSETQ. The V gene lost 5 bases and the J gene lost 8 bases, with 14 bases spanning the gap. The CDR3 sequence is 13 residues long. Study-wide points: Several highly homologous variants made up a TCR beta motif, and this motif appeared characteristic of ankylosing spondylitis blood.

The TCR sequence derives from a male donor with ankylosing spondylitis or in good health (not recorded which). Material for sequencing was blood, either unsorted or a sorted T cell fraction (not recorded which). The V and J genes are TRBV5-1 and TRBJ2-1, with D tentatively TRBD2 (5 bases). The CDR3 sequence is CASSMWELYEQFI. The CDR3 nucleotides are TGCGCCAGCAGTATGTGGGAGCTATATGAGCAGTTCATC.